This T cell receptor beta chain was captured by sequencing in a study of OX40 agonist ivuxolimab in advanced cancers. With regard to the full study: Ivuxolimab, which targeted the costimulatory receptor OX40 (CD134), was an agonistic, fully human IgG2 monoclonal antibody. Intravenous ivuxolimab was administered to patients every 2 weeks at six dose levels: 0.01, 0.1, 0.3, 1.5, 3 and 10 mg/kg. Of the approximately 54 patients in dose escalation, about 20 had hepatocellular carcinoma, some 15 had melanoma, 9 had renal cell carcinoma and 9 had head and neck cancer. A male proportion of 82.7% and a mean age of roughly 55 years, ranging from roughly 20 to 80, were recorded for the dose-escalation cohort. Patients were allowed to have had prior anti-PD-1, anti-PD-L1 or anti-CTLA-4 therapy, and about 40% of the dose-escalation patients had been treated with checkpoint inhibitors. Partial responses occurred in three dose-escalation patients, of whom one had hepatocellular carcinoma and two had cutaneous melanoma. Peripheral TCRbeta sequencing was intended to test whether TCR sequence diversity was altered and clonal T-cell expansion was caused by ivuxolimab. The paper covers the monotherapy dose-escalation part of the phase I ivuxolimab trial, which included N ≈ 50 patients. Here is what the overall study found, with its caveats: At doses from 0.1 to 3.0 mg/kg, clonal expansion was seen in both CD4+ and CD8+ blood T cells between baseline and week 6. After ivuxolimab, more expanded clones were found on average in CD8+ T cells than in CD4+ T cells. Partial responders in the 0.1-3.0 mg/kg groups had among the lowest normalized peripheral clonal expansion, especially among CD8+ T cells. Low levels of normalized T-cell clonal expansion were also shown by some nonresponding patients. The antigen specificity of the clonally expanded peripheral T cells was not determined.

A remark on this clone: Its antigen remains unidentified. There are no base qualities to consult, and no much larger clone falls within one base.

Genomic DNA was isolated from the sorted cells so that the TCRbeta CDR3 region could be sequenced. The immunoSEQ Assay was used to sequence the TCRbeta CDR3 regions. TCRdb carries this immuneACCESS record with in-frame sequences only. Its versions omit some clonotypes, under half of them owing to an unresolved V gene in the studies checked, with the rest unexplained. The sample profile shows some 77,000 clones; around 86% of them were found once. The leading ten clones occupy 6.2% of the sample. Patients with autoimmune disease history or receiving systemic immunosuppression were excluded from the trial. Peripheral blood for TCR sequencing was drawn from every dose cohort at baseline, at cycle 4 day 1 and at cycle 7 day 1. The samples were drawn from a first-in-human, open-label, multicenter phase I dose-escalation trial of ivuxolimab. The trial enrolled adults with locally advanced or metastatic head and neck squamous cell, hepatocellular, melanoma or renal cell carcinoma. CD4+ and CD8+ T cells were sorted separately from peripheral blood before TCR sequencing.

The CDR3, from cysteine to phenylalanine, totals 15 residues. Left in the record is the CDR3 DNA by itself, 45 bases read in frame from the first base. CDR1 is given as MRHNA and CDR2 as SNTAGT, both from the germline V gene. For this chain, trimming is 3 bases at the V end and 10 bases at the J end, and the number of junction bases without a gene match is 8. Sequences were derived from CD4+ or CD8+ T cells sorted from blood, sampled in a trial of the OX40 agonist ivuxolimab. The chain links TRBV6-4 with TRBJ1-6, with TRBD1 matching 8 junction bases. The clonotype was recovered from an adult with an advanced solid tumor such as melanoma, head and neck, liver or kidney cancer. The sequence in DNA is TGTGCCAGCAGTGAAGGACAGGGAAGGGGCTCACCCCTCCACTTT. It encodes CASSEGQGRGSPLHF.